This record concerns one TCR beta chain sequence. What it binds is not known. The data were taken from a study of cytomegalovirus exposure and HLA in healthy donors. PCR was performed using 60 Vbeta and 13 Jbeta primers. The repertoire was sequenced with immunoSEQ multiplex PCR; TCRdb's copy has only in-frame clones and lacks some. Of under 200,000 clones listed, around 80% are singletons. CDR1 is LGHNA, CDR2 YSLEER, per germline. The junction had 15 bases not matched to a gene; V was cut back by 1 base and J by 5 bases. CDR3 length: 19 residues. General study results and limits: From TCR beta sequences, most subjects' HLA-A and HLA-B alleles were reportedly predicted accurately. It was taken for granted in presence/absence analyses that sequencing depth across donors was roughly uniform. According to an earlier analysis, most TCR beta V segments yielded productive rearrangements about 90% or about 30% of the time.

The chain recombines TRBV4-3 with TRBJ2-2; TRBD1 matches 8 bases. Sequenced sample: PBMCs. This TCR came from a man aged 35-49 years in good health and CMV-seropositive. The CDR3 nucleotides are TGCGCCAGCAGCCAAGCCCCGGCCGGGACAGGTCGACATACCGGGGAGCTGTTTTTT. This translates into CASSQAPAGTGRHTGELFF.